These 26 T cell receptor beta chains share one sample of origin, sequenced in a study of cytomegalovirus exposure and HLA in healthy donors. The PCR employed 60 Vbeta primers together with 13 Jbeta primers. Libraries were prepared by immunoSEQ multiplex PCR; TCRdb keeps only in-frame clonotypes and omits some of them. The repertoire includes more than 150,000 clones, more than 65% of them detected once, and less than 2.5% sits in the top ten. Sequenced material: PBMCs. These receptors originate from a woman aged 25 to 39 in good health and CMV-seropositive.

This clone was seen only once. V usage is TRBV11-3 and J usage is TRBJ1-2, with 7 bases fitting TRBD1. This CDR3 comprises 13 residues. Looked up from germline, CDR1 is SGHNT and CDR2 is YENEEA. Unmatched junction bases numbered 4, after V lost 5 bases and J lost 4 bases. In DNA, the CDR3 is TGTGCCAGCAGCAAGCGACAGGGCTATGGCTACACCTTC. It specifies CASSKRQGYGYTF. Using reference TRBV11-3 and TRBJ1-2 for the parts outside the CDR3, the full variable domain is EAGVVQSPRYKIIEKKQPVAFWCNPISGHNTLYWYLQNLGQGPELLIRYENEEAVDDSQLPKDRFSAERLKGVDSTLKIQPAELGDSAVYLCASSKRQGYGYTFGSGTRLTVV.

The chain uses TRBV6-1 and TRBJ2-7; no reliable D call. CDR3 size: 15 residues. The V and J ends lost 3 bases and 0 bases respectively, with 12 bases between them. The germline CDR1 and CDR2 sequences are MNHNS and SASEGT. CDR3 in amino acids: CASSEYRTSSYEQYF. CDR3 bases: TGTGCCAGCAGTGAGTACAGAACGAGCTCCTACGAGCAGTACTTC.

The chain employs TRBV4-1 and TRBJ1-5, with a possible D match to TRBD1 (6 bases). Per germline, CDR1 MGHRA and CDR2 YSYEKL. Trimming shortened V by 0 bases and J by 4 bases, and 13 bases separated the two germline ends. The CDR3 is made up of 16 amino acids. CDR3 sequence reads: CASSQDQEGGNQPQHF. In DNA, the CDR3 is TGCGCCAGCAGCCAAGACCAAGAAGGGGGTAATCAGCCCCAGCATTTT.

The V and J genes are TRBV6-1 and TRBJ2-5, with TRBD1 matching over 9 bases. The CDR3 has 16 residues. The germline CDR1 and CDR2 sequences are MNHNS and SASEGT. The ends lost 2 bases at V and 1 base at J; junction bases unmatched: 5. As DNA, the CDR3 is TGTGCCAGCAGTGAACACCCGGGACAGGGCCAAGAGACCCAGTACTTC. Residues: CASSEHPGQGQETQYF.

V gene TRBV11-3 combines with J gene TRBJ1-1, with 8 bases that match TRBD1. Trimming cost V 7 bases and J 1 base; bases outside gene matches: 8. The germline gives CDR1 SGHNT, CDR2 YENEEA. The CDR3 runs to 15 residues. The CDR3 nucleotides are TGTGCCAGCACCTCCGCCGGGACAGGGAACACTGAAGCTTTCTTT. Encoded protein: CASTSAGTGNTEAFF.

This sequence joins TRBV2 and TRBJ2-7; the match to TRBD2 covers 10 bases. The germline gives CDR1 SNHLY, CDR2 FYNNEI. The V and J ends lost 7 bases and 7 bases, in that order; junction bases with no gene match: 7. The CDR3 contains 13 residues. The CDR3: CASTDGTSEEQYF. The CDR3 DNA follows: TGTGCCAGCACCGACGGGACTAGCGAAGAGCAGTACTTC. Complete variable domain (other parts from reference TRBV2 and TRBJ2-7): EPEVTQTPSHQVTQMGQEVILRCVPISNHLYFYWYRQILGQKVEFLVSFYNNEISEKSEIFDDQFSVERPDGSNFTLKIRSTKLEDSAMYFCASTDGTSEEQYFGPGTRLTVT.

The J gene is TRBJ2-5, the V gene TRBV4-2; tentatively, D is TRBD1 (5 bases). V lost 2 bases, J lost 2 bases, and 6 bases lay in between. Germline V gene lookup returns CDR1 LGHNA and CDR2 YNFKEQ. CDR3 length: 13 amino acids. The CDR3 protein is CASSQRQQETQYF. CDR3 DNA: TGTGCCAGCAGCCAACGACAGCAAGAGACCCAGTACTTC.

The V and J genes are TRBV6-1 and TRBJ1-2, with D possibly being TRBD1 (5 bases). CDR1 and CDR2 (germline): MNHNS, SASEGT. CDR3 length: 14 amino acids. The CDR3 loop reads CASLGHNTNYGYTF. CDR3 bases: TGTGCTAGCCTGGGGCATAACACTAACTATGGCTACACCTTC.

The chain combines TRBV7-6 with TRBJ1-4; 10 bases agree with TRBD1. The CDR3 loop spans 15 amino acids. V shed 5 bases and J 7 bases; nucleotides not matched to a gene: 7. The germline V gene encodes CDR1 SGHVS and CDR2 FNYEAQ. Here the CDR3 DNA reads TGTGCCAGCAGCGCGGACAGGGGGAGAGGTGAAAAACTGTTTTTT. It specifies CASSADRGRGEKLFF.

The chain joins TRBV15 to TRBJ2-2, with TRBD2 as a possible D gene (5 bases). Germline CDR1 LNHNV, CDR2 YYDKDF (reference sequence). V lost 0 bases to trimming and J lost 6 bases, with 8 bases between them. The CDR3 loop spans 14 amino acids. The CDR3, as DNA: TGTGCCACCAGCAGAGACGCGGGCTCCGGGGAGCTGTTTTTT. It encodes CATSRDAGSGELFF. Variable domain in full (rest from reference TRBV15 and TRBJ2-2): DAMVIQNPRYQVTQFGKPVTLSCSQTLNHNVMYWYQQKSSQAPKLLFHYYDKDFNNEADTPDNFQSRRPNTSFCFLDIRSPGLGDTAMYLCATSRDAGSGELFFGEGSRLTVL.

The gene calls are TRBV7-2 and TRBJ2-5, with a possible D match to TRBD2 (6 bases). Looked up from germline, CDR1 is SGHTA and CDR2 is FQGNSA. V dropped 2 bases and J dropped 4 bases, with 11 bases sitting between them. The CDR3 runs to 14 residues. CDR3 loop: CASSLSAGRETQYF. CDR3 DNA sequence: TGTGCCAGCAGCTTAAGTGCGGGGAGAGAGACCCAGTACTTC.

The chain links TRBV5-1 to TRBJ1-2; D might be TRBD1 (5 bases). The CDR3 contains 15 residues. Germline CDR1 is SGHRS and CDR2 is YFSETQ. V gave up 2 bases and J gave up 4 bases, with 15 bases separating them. CDR3 bases: TGCGCCAGCAGCTTCGGGGGATTAGACGGCTATGGCTACACCTTC. This sequence encodes CASSFGGLDGYGYTF.

The rearrangement uses TRBV11-3 and TRBJ2-1; D call uncertain. The CDR3 runs 17 residues. Germline loops: CDR1 SGHNT, CDR2 YENEEA. Trimming pared 5 bases from V and 1 base from J, leaving 18 bases between. The CDR3 loop reads CASSTHRVFSSYNEQFF. Written as DNA, the CDR3 is TGTGCCAGCAGCACTCACCGGGTGTTCTCGTCCTACAATGAGCAGTTCTTC. The whole variable domain, filled in from reference TRBV11-3 and TRBJ2-1, reads EAGVVQSPRYKIIEKKQPVAFWCNPISGHNTLYWYLQNLGQGPELLIRYENEEAVDDSQLPKDRFSAERLKGVDSTLKIQPAELGDSAVYLCASSTHRVFSSYNEQFFGPGTRLTVL.

The chain carries TRBV7-2 and TRBJ1-4; D unclear. CDR3 length: 12 amino acids. Trimming pared 5 bases from V and 7 bases from J, leaving 8 bases between. Germline CDR1 is SGHTA and CDR2 is FQGNSA. DNA of the CDR3: TGTGCCAGCAGCGGTCCGGGTGAAAAACTGTTTTTT. It codes for CASSGPGEKLFF.

CDR3 residues: CASSLRGNNSPLHF. The CDR3 region has the DNA TGTGCCAGCAGTCTCAGGGGGAATAATTCACCCCTCCACTTT. The chain carries TRBV28 and TRBJ1-6; 7 bases fit TRBD1. This CDR3 comprises 14 residues. Germline V gene sequence: CDR1 MDHEN, CDR2 SYDVKM. The junction had 3 bases not matched to a gene; V was cut back by 5 bases and J by 5 bases.

J is TRBJ2-5 and V is TRBV27; D remains unclear. Judging by the DNA end, TRBJ2-7 fits better; the J call may be wrong. Per germline, CDR1 MNHEY and CDR2 SMNVEV (reference sequence). There are 13 residues in the CDR3. The CDR3 coding sequence is TGTGCCAGCAGTTTGGGCAGTCCCTACGAGCAGTACTTC. It codes for CASSLGSPYEQYF.

The chain is built from TRBV7-8 and TRBJ2-3; 12 positions agree with TRBD2. The trim removed 5 bases at V and 7 bases at J, leaving 10 bases unmatched. Germline V gives CDR1 SGHVS, CDR2 FQNEAQ. There are 16 residues in the CDR3. The CDR3 DNA follows: TGTGCCAGCAGCCCCCGGGCTAGCGGGGGGGCAAATACGCAGTATTTT. Translation gives CASSPRASGGANTQYF. The variable domain in full, completed from reference TRBV7-8 and TRBJ2-3, reads GAGVSQSPRYKVAKRGQDVALRCDPISGHVSLFWYQQALGQGPEFLTYFQNEAQLDKSGLPSDRFFAERPEGSVSTLKIQRTQQEDSAVYLCASSPRASGGANTQYFGPGTRLTVL.

V is TRBV6-4 and J is TRBJ1-6; a possible D gene is TRBD1 (6 bases). The V gene lost 4 bases and the J gene lost 7 bases, with 11 bases spanning the gap. The V gene's germline CDR1 is MRHNA and CDR2 SNTAGT. The CDR3 totals 14 residues. The CDR3 DNA sequence: TGTGCCAGCAGTGCCAAACAGGGAAATTCACCCCTCCACTTT. Its protein product is CASSAKQGNSPLHF.

In this sample, this clone turned up a few times. The rearrangement uses TRBV27 and TRBJ2-2; D call uncertain. Trimming removed 2 bases at V and 8 bases at J, with 9 bases between. Germline CDR1 MNHEY, CDR2 SMNVEV (reference sequence). The CDR3 is 13 residues long. CDR3 sequence: CASSLITSGELFF. CDR3 nucleotides: TGTGCCAGCAGTTTAATCACATCAGGGGAGCTGTTTTTT.

This clone was seen only once. The rearrangement uses TRBV28 and TRBJ1-2; 10 bases align to TRBD1. Germline trimming cut 6 bases from V and 12 bases from J; bases unmatched to any gene: 16. The CDR3 extends over 15 amino acids. Germline lookup yields CDR1 MDHEN and CDR2 SYDVKM. The CDR3 region has the DNA TGTGCCAGCAGAAGGACAGGGGGGGACTCTTTGGCTCACACCTTC. Its protein is CASRRTGGDSLAHTF.

The gene calls are TRBV11-2 and TRBJ2-3; TRBD2 agrees at 13 bases. The CDR3 covers 17 residues. CDR1 and CDR2 from the germline V gene are SGHAT and FQNNGV. The ends lost 1 base at V and 6 bases at J; junction bases unmatched: 7. CDR3 protein: CASSLGTSGGAFDTQYF. The CDR3 DNA sequence: TGTGCCAGCAGCTTAGGCACTAGCGGGGGGGCCTTTGATACGCAGTATTTT.

The J gene is TRBJ2-3, the V gene TRBV27; TRBD2 matches 9 bases. The CDR3 spans 15 residues. Unmatched junction bases numbered 3, after V lost 2 bases and J lost 3 bases. The germline V gene encodes CDR1 MNHEY and CDR2 SMNVEV (reference sequence). Written as DNA, the CDR3 is TGTGCCAGCAGTTTAGCGGGGGGGCGAACAGATACGCAGTATTTT. This sequence encodes CASSLAGGRTDTQYF.

This chain joins TRBV2 and TRBJ1-4; D is unresolved. The CDR3 covers 13 residues. V lost 5 bases to trimming and J lost 11 bases, with 15 bases between them. Germline V lookup: CDR1 SNHLY, CDR2 FYNNEI. The CDR3 nucleotides read TGTGCCAGCAGTTCTCGGCCGCGGGAGAAACTGTTTTTT. Amino acid sequence: CASSSRPREKLFF.

The genes are TRBV6-5 and TRBJ1-1; D might be TRBD1 (5 bases). V lost 2 bases and J 2 bases, leaving 9 bases between the germline ends. The CDR3 sequence is 14 residues long. Germline loops: CDR1 MNHEY, CDR2 SVGAGI. The CDR3 DNA is TGTGCCAGCAGTTACCCGGGGGGTAACACTGAAGCTTTCTTT. Translated: CASSYPGGNTEAFF.

The chain links TRBV19 to TRBJ1-2, with D maybe TRBD1 (6 bases). The CDR3 contains 14 residues. V lost 5 bases and J lost 8, with 18 bases in between. Germline CDR1 is LNHDA and CDR2 is SQIVND (reference sequence). CDR3 nucleotide sequence: TGTGCCAGTAGTGTAGGAGACAGGTCTCGCGGCTACACCTTC. This encodes CASSVGDRSRGYTF.

This chain uses TRBV5-4 with TRBJ2-3; the match to TRBD2 covers 8 bases. CDR1 SGHNT and CDR2 YYREEE come from the germline V gene (reference sequence). The junction had 11 bases not matched to a gene; V was cut back by 0 bases and J by 8 bases. The CDR3 covers 16 residues. In nucleotides, the CDR3 is TGTGCCAGCAGCTTGGCTTTGGGACTAGGAGACGGTACGCAGTATTTT. This sequence encodes CASSLALGLGDGTQYF.